The T cell receptor (beta chain) described here comes from a study of blood T cells in healthy people across ages. This clonotype was observed a few times. Germline-derived CDR1 and CDR2 are SGHTA and FQGTGA. The CDR3 has 11 residues. It was with a sample-barcoded 5' primer and a J-beta primer mix that a second PCR of about 6 to 12 cycles was run. TCRdb fed the 5' RACE reads into MiXCR, producing one record per CDR3 protein. The sample holds 450,000 to 650,000 distinct CDR3 sequences, about 24% seen once. This same sample was also part of a study on T cells of mothers and their children.

Sequences were obtained from blood. The chain joins TRBV7-3 to TRBJ2-5; 7 bases match TRBD2. The better agreement between TRBJ2-1 and the DNA end casts doubt on the J call. This sequence was found in a boy between 10 and 17 years old in good health. The CDR3 is CASSIAGEQFF. In nucleotides, the CDR3 is TGTGCCAGCAGCATAGCGGGTGAGCAGTTCTTC.